This T cell receptor beta chain came from a study of T cell clonotyping in hematopoietic cell transplantation (dated by TCRdb to about 2021). Looking at the study overall: In the study, more than 130 blood samples were gathered from 35 consecutive transplant recipients and their related donors. Patients were recruited between September 2015 and January 2017 and followed until September 2020 or death. What the study reported, not specific to this receptor: The sample size was limited and the cells went unsorted, which meant the CD4 and CD8 repertoire contributions could not be told apart. After transplant, TCR diversity in recipients dropped, and pathologically expanded clonotypes increased progressively from day 30 to day 180. Just a small fraction of recipient repertoires overlapped with donor repertoires, and more than 97% appeared de novo at the given depth. Broader TCR repertoire diversity after transplant was predicted by Inverse Simpson Index values from donors and from recipients before transplant.

The immunoSEQ assay, a bias-controlled multiplex PCR using V- and J-specific primers, was used to amplify TCR beta CDR3 regions from genomic DNA. In a second PCR step, a proprietary barcode and Illumina adapter sequences were attached to the CDR3 amplicons. CDR3 libraries were sequenced on an Illumina MiSeq instrument. The authors' pipeline ran thus. Export and quality control were done with immunoSEQ Analyzer 3.0, while downstream analyses used R Bioconductor and Immunarch. Only productive rearrangements within the normalized downsampled data set were used in the calculation of repertoire metrics. Clonotypes larger than 5 templates in the normalized cohort were defined as pathologically expanded. The Inverse Simpson Index was used to measure repertoire diversity. The non-normalized data set was used for CMV-specificity analyses so that all clonotypes could be captured. Sourced from immuneACCESS, this table was stored by TCRdb with only in-frame sequences that have V and J called. A share of the clones is absent; for the studies checked, an unresolved V gene accounts for under half, and the remainder has no known explanation. That table furnishes V, J and clone size, whereas the DNA furnished D and trimming. This sample is represented by 10,000 to 15,000 clones; under 75% of them were singletons. Roughly 14% of the sample is in the top ten clones.

Comment on this clone: The antigen it recognizes is unknown. No much larger clonotype is one base removed from it; base qualities were not supplied.

The sample's time point label, in plain terms: 180 days after allo-HCT. Blood samples were obtained from recipients approximately 28 days before transplant and at days 30, 100 and 180 after transplant. Nuclei Lysis Solution was used to extract genomic DNA from fresh or cryopreserved unfractionated peripheral blood mononuclear cells. The CDR1 and CDR2 encoded by the germline V gene are SGHAT and FQNNGV. Deletion took 3 bases off V and 8 bases off J, with a span of 10 bases between the germline ends. The CDR3 runs 12 residues from the cysteine to the phenylalanine. Only the CDR3 DNA stays, 36 bases, in frame from base 1.

The receptor was derived from a male patient over 55 who had an allogeneic stem cell transplant from an unrelated donor, so the T cells may come from the graft donor. Some clones in this sample may be carry-over from other donors' samples. The receptor chain draws on TRBV11-2 and TRBJ1-1; no D gene is confidently identified. The sequenced sample was peripheral blood mononuclear cells, obtained 180 days after allogeneic stem cell transplant. The CDR3 protein: CASSLTSREAFF. The DNA reads TGTGCCAGCAGCTTGACGTCTCGAGAAGCTTTCTTT.